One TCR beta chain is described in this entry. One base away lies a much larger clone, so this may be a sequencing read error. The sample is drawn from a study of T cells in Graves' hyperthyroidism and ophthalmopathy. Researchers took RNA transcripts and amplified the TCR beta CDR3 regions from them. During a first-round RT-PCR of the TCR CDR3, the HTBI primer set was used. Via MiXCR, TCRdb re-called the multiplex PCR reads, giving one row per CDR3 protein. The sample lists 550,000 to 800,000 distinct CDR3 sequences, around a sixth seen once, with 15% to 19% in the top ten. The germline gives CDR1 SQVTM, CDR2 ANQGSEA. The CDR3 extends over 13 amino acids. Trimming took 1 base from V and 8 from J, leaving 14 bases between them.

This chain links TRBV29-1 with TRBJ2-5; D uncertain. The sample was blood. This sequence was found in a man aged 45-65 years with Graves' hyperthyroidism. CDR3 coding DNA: TGCAGCGTTGAAGCGGTGGGGTGGGATACCCAGTACTTC. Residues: CSVEAVGWDTQYF.